The 14 T cell receptor beta chains below all came from one sample that was sequenced in a study of OX40 agonist ivuxolimab in advanced cancers. Here immunoSEQ multiplex PCR was the method, and the copy in TCRdb shows in-frame clones only, minus some. Of over 40,000 clones in the sample, around nine tenths are singletons; the top ten hold more than 13%. Sequenced material: CD4+ or CD8+ T cells sorted from blood, taken in a trial of the OX40 agonist ivuxolimab. These receptors were taken from an adult with an advanced solid tumor such as melanoma, head and neck, liver or kidney cancer.

This rearrangement joins TRBV6-5 to TRBJ1-5; TRBD1 is a possible D gene (5 bases). The CDR3 loop spans 13 amino acids. Germline CDR1 reads MNHEY; CDR2 reads SVGAGI. V lost 2 bases, J lost 9 bases, and 11 bases lay in between. In nucleotides, the CDR3 is TGTGCCAGCAGTTACGAGGGGCGCAGGCCCCAGCATTTT. Translated: CASSYEGRRPQHF.

This chain links TRBV19 with TRBJ2-3; D remains ambiguous. V gave up 2 bases and J gave up 2 bases, with 8 bases separating them. CDR3 length: 14 residues. Germline V lookup: CDR1 LNHDA, CDR2 SQIVND (reference sequence). CDR3 loop: CASSIRPITDTQYF. In DNA, the CDR3 is TGTGCCAGTAGTATACGGCCAATCACAGATACGCAGTATTTT.

The chain joins TRBV28 to TRBJ2-6, with D possibly TRBD1 on 5 matching bases. The CDR3 is made up of 15 amino acids. V lost 6 bases, J lost 6 bases, and 15 bases lay in between. Germline CDR1 is MDHEN and CDR2 is SYDVKM. CDR3 sequence reads: CASSPTGAPANVLTF. CDR3 sequence (DNA): TGTGCCAGCAGCCCCACAGGAGCCCCGGCCAACGTCCTGACTTTC.

With regard to this clone: One end of the junction is discordant with germline, which a read error may explain. The rearrangement joins TRBV5-4 to TRBJ2-6, with a possible D match to TRBD1 (6 bases). Germline V lookup: CDR1 SGHNT, CDR2 YYREEE (reference sequence). This CDR3 has 19 residues. CDR3 sequence: CASNTRNRDSLSGANILTF. The DNA for the CDR3 is TGTGCCAGCAACACGAGAAACAGGGATTCCCTCTCTGGGGCCAACATCCTGACTTTC.

The V and J genes are TRBV18 and TRBJ1-1; 9 nucleotides agree with TRBD1. CDR1 is KGHSH and CDR2 is LQKENI in the germline V gene. V was pared by 0 bases and J by 2 bases, with 7 bases of the junction left unmatched. This CDR3 comprises 17 residues. The CDR3 loop reads CASSPPNRGPENTEAFF. As DNA, the CDR3 is TGTGCCAGCTCACCACCGAACAGGGGGCCGGAAAACACTGAAGCTTTCTTT.

The rearrangement uses TRBV7-2 and TRBJ1-1; D unclear. The CDR3 has 17 amino acids. V dropped 2 bases and J dropped 0 bases, with 16 bases sitting between them. Germline CDR1 and CDR2: SGHTA and FQGNSA. CDR3 in DNA: TGTGCCAGCAGCTTACTCCGGACCCTCGGTTTGAACACTGAAGCTTTCTTT. Its protein is CASSLLRTLGLNTEAFF.

The gene calls are TRBV7-9 and TRBJ2-3; D is unresolved. Per the germline V gene, CDR1 is SEHNR and CDR2 is FQNEAQ (reference sequence). The CDR3 loop spans 18 amino acids. V gave up 3 bases and J gave up 2 bases, with 21 bases separating them. CDR3 nucleotide sequence: TGTGCCAGCAGCTTCCCCCTGGACCTCCTAGAACTCACAGATACGCAGTATTTT. Protein sequence: CASSFPLDLLELTDTQYF.

The genes are TRBV6-5 and TRBJ2-7; TRBD1 matches at 9 bases. This CDR3 contains 14 residues. CDR1 MNHEY and CDR2 SVGAGI come from the germline V gene. The J segment lost 4 bases and the V segment lost 10 bases, leaving 11 bases of the junction unmatched. The CDR3 DNA is TGTGCCACCTCCCGGGACAGGGTCTCTTACGAGCAGTACTTC. Amino acid sequence: CATSRDRVSYEQYF.

Only one count was recorded for this clone. V usage is TRBV19 and J usage is TRBJ2-7; tentative D call: TRBD1 (6 bases). Germline loops: CDR1 LNHDA, CDR2 SQIVND (reference sequence). V gave up 4 bases and J gave up 13 bases, with 20 bases separating them. The CDR3 length is 13 residues. CDR3 amino acids: CASSTQRLGATYF. The CDR3 DNA follows: TGTGCCAGTAGTACCCAGAGGCTGGGGGCGACCTACTTC.

The chain links TRBV10-3 to TRBJ2-7; maybe TRBD2 (6 bases). The CDR3 length is 17 residues. CDR1 and CDR2 (germline): ENHRY, SYGVKD. Trimming took off 5 bases at V and 1 base at J, with 21 bases between the two ends. The chain's CDR3 is CAISQFSSGFGSYEQYF. As DNA, the CDR3 is TGTGCCATCAGTCAGTTCTCAAGCGGGTTCGGATCCTACGAGCAGTACTTC.

The chain carries TRBV7-9 and TRBJ1-3; 7 bases match TRBD1. Per the germline V gene, CDR1 is SEHNR and CDR2 is FQNEAQ (reference sequence). The CDR3 totals 14 residues. Germline trimming cut 4 bases from V and 4 bases from J; bases unmatched to any gene: 4. The CDR3 nucleotides read TGTGCCAGCAGCTCACAGGGGTTCGGAAACACCATATATTTT. Encoded protein: CASSSQGFGNTIYF.

V and J are TRBV28 and TRBJ1-2; 8 bases fit TRBD1. Germline-derived CDR1 and CDR2 are MDHEN and SYDVKM. The ends lost 9 bases at V and 2 bases at J; junction bases unmatched: 5. This CDR3 comprises 13 residues. The CDR3 spells CASGGQVNYGYTF. The CDR3 nucleotides read TGTGCCAGTGGGGGACAGGTGAACTATGGCTACACCTTC.

The chain uses TRBV28 and TRBJ1-2; no definite D call. This CDR3 is built from 14 residues. Germline V lookup: CDR1 MDHEN, CDR2 SYDVKM. V gave up 5 bases and J gave up 3 bases, with 13 bases separating them. The DNA for the CDR3 is TGTGCCAGCAGTCCTAGCTTAGCTTACTATGGCTACACCTTC. It translates to CASSPSLAYYGYTF.

This clone was seen ten or more times. The rearrangement links TRBV19 to TRBJ1-5, with a possible D match to TRBD1 (6 bases). The CDR3 loop spans 15 amino acids. The germline CDR1 and CDR2 sequences are LNHDA and SQIVND (reference sequence). The V and J ends lost 2 bases and 1 base respectively, with 9 bases between them. CDR3 coding DNA: TGTGCCAGTAGTATACTGGACAGAAGCAATCAGCCCCAGCATTTT. It is translated as CASSILDRSNQPQHF.